This T cell receptor beta chain is drawn from a study of cytomegalovirus exposure and HLA in healthy donors. In the PCR, 60 Vbeta and 13 Jbeta primers were used. Only in-frame clones appear in the TCRdb table, and some are missing; sequencing was by immunoSEQ multiplex PCR. This table holds a few hundred thousand clones, about 80% found once. CDR1 SEHNR and CDR2 FQNEAQ come from the germline V gene (reference sequence). CDR3 size: 14 residues. As concerns this clone: One junction end does not reproduce the germline sequence, and a read error may be involved.

The V gene is TRBV7-9, the J gene TRBJ2-5, with TRBD2 identical over 9 bases. This clonotype originated in a middle-aged man in good health and CMV-seronegative. What was sequenced was PBMCs. CDR3 sequence reads: CASSFGLAGSRKNF. The CDR3 region has the DNA TGTGCCAGCAGCTTTGGGCTAGCGGGATCTAGAAAGAACTTC.